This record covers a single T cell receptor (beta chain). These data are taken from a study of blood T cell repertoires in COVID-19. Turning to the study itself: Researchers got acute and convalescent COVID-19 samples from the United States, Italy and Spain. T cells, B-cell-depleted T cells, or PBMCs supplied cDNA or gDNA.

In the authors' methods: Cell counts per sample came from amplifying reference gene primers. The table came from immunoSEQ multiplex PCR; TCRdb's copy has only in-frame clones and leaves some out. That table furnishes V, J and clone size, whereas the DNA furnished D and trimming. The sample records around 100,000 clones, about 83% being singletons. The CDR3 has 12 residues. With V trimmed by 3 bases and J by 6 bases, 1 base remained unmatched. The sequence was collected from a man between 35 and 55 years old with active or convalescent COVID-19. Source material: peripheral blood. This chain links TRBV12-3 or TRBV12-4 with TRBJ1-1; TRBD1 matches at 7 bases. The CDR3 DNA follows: TGTGCCAGCAGTTTCAGGGGGGCTGAAGCTTTCTTT. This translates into CASSFRGAEAFF.